A single sample gave rise to the 5 T cell receptor beta chains below, sequenced in a study of cytomegalovirus exposure and HLA in healthy donors. Both 60 Vbeta primers and 13 Jbeta primers went into the PCR. Data came from immunoSEQ multiplex PCR; TCRdb stores just in-frame clones and leaves some out. This table has about 180,000 clones, less than 80% appearing once. The sequenced material came from PBMCs. The receptors come from a woman between 40 and 50 years old in good health and CMV-seronegative.

The chain is built from TRBV6-5 and TRBJ2-3, with 7 nucleotides matching TRBD2. Germline CDR1 MNHEY, CDR2 SVGAGI. V lost 6 bases to trimming and J lost 1 base; unmatched junction nucleotides: 7. There are 15 residues in the CDR3. The CDR3 DNA reads as TGTGCCAGCAGGGGGGGGAGGGGAGGCACAGATACGCAGTATTTT. This encodes CASRGGRGGTDTQYF.

V and J are TRBV6-5 and TRBJ2-2; D gene uncertain. The CDR3 is 15 amino acids. CDR1 and CDR2 (germline): MNHEY, SVGAGI. The ends were cut back, 6 bases at V and 5 bases at J, with 16 bases in the middle. The CDR3, as DNA: TGTGCCAGCAGCTTACTCCCCTTGTGGACCGGGGAGCTGTTTTTT. Its protein is CASSLLPLWTGELFF.

A few counts support this clone. The chain carries TRBV6-1 and TRBJ2-4, with D possibly being TRBD2 (7 bases). The germline V gene has CDR1 MNHNS and CDR2 SASEGT. V lost 6 bases and J lost 6, with 12 bases in between. This CDR3 is built from 13 residues. The CDR3, as DNA: TGTGCCAGCAGAAGGGAGGGGGTAAACATTCAGTACTTC. It is translated as CASRREGVNIQYF.

This chain connects TRBV6-6 to TRBJ1-1, with a tentative D call TRBD1 (6 bases). Germline V gene sequence: CDR1 MNHNY, CDR2 SVGAGI (reference sequence). Trimming removed 7 bases from V and 4 bases from J, with 19 bases in between. The length of the CDR3 is 15 residues. DNA of the CDR3: TGTGCCAGCATAAGGACGAGGGGGATGAGCACTGAAGCTTTCTTT. Its protein is CASIRTRGMSTEAFF.

The chain links TRBV5-1 to TRBJ2-7; D uncertain. Germline V gives CDR1 SGHRS, CDR2 YFSETQ. Trimming removed 0 bases at V and 5 bases at J, with 15 bases between. The CDR3 totals 15 residues. The chain's CDR3 is CASSLVANRENEQYF. In DNA form, the CDR3 reads TGCGCCAGCAGCTTGGTGGCTAACAGAGAGAACGAGCAGTACTTC.